This TCR beta chain was sequenced for a study of blood T cells in healthy people across ages. Findings and limits, study-wide: Because donor CMV status was unknown, expanded clonotype changes were possibly confounded. Naive CD4+ cells and diversity were both higher in long-lived donors than in aged donors.

A second PCR, run for about 6 to 11 cycles, used a sample-barcoded 5' primer plus a J-beta primer mix. In TCRdb, the 5' RACE reads were re-called with MiXCR into one record per CDR3 protein. The sample contains roughly 1.9 million distinct CDR3 sequences, 39% of which appear only once. The study recruited healthy Caucasian donors from Russia who were aged about 6 to 100. Comments on this clonotype: Its specificity is not known.

The sample was blood. The receptor comes from a human donor in good health.

This CDR3 is CASSLARISNQPQHF. The CDR3 coding sequence is TGTGCCAGCAGCTTAGCGCGGATTAGCAATCAGCCCCAGCATTTT. The genes are TRBV7-8 and TRBJ1-5; D unclear. The CDR3 spans 15 residues. Germline-derived CDR1 and CDR2 are SGHVS and FQNEAQ. Trimming removed 0 bases from V and 0 bases from J, with 6 bases in between.